This T cell receptor beta chain was obtained from a study of beta chain features in type 1 diabetes. Study-wide findings and caveats: Patients with Type 1 diabetes showed moderately but significantly shorter TCRB CDR3s in all four CD4+ subsets. TCRB rearrangement may or may not be influenced by HLA type; here this remained unresolved.

Researchers reported sorting CD4+ naive, central memory, regulatory and stem cell-like memory cells via CD45RO/CCR7/CD25/CD127/CD95/CD27. There are a few counts of this clone. Antigen unknown. As every portion of the isolated RNA was reverse transcribed, the sequencing read expressed TCRB transcripts. Sequencing was performed with immunoSEQ multiplex PCR; in TCRdb, only in-frame clones are kept and a portion is missing. This table holds about 370,000 clones, 8.5% to 10% found once. V was clipped by 4 bases and J by 3 bases, with 7 bases between them. The CDR3 totals 13 residues. Per germline, CDR1 ENHRY and CDR2 SYGVKD.

The sequence came from a young man with type 1 diabetes. The sequenced sample consisted of central memory CD4+ T cells from blood. V gene TRBV10-3 combines with J gene TRBJ1-5; D not certain. CDR3 bases: TGTGCCATCAGTGGGAGTCTCAATCAGCCCCAGCATTTT. Amino acids: CAISGSLNQPQHF.